This entry features one T cell receptor beta chain sequence. These data originate in a study of blood T cell repertoires in COVID-19. The V gene's germline CDR1 is MNHEY and CDR2 SMNVEV (reference sequence). V shed 3 bases and J shed 3 bases, with 14 bases lying between them. The CDR3 is 16 residues long. This table comes from immunoSEQ multiplex PCR, and its TCRdb copy is limited to in-frame clones, with some not included. The table has fewer than 250,000 clones, 85% seen once. V and J are TRBV27 and TRBJ2-2; D perhaps matches TRBD1 (5 bases). This receptor was taken from a man aged 55-75 years with COVID-19, enrolled during active disease. Input material: peripheral blood. The CDR3 is CASSLRTQGHTGELFF. CDR3 nucleotides: TGTGCCAGCAGTTTGCGAACCCAGGGTCACACCGGGGAGCTGTTTTTT.